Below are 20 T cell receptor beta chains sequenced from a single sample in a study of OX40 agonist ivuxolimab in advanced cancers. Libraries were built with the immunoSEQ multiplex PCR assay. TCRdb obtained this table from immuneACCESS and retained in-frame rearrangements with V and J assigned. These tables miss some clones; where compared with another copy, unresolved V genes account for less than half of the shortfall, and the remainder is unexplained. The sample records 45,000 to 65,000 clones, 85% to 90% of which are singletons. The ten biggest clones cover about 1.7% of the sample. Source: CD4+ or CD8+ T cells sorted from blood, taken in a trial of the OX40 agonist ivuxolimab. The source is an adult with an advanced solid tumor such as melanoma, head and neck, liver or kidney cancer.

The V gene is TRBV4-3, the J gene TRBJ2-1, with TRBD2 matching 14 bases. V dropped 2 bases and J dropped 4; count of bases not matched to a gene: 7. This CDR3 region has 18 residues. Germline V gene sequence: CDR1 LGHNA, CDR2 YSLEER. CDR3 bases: TGCGCCAGCAGCCAACAATTGGGACTAGCGGGGGATTACAATGAGCAGTTCTTC. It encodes CASSQQLGLAGDYNEQFF.

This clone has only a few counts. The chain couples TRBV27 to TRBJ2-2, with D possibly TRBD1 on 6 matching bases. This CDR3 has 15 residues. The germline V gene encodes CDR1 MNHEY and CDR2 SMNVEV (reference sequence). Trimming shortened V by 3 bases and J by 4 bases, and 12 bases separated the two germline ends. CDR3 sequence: CASSLSGGITGELFF. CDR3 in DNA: TGTGCCAGCAGTTTGTCTGGGGGCATCACCGGGGAGCTGTTTTTT.

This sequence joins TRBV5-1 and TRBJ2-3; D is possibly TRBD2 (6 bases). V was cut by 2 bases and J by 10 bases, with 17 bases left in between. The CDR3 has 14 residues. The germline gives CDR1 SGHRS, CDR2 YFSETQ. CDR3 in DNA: TGCGCCAGCAGCTTAAGCCCCGGGACGGGGGCGCAGTATTTT. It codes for CASSLSPGTGAQYF. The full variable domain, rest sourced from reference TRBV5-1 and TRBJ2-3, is KAGVTQTPRYLIKTRGQQVTLSCSPISGHRSVSWYQQTPGQGLQFLFEYFSETQRNKGNFPGRFSGRQFSNSRSEMNVSTLELGDSALYLCASSLSPGTGAQYFGPGTRLTVL.

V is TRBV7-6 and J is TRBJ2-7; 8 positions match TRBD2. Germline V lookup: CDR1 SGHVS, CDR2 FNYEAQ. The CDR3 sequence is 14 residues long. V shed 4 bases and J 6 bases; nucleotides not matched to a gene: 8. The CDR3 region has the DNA TGTGCCAGCAGCTCCCGGGGGGGGGCGGTCGAGCAGTACTTC. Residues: CASSSRGGAVEQYF.

CDR3 in DNA: TGTGCCAGCGGTGGGTGGGGCCAGACTGAAGCTTTCTTT. It translates to CASGGWGQTEAFF. The chain uses TRBV6-1 and TRBJ1-1, with D maybe TRBD1 (5 bases). The CDR3 runs 13 residues. V gave up 8 bases and J gave up 5 bases, with 15 bases separating them. Germline CDR1 reads MNHNS; CDR2 reads SASEGT.

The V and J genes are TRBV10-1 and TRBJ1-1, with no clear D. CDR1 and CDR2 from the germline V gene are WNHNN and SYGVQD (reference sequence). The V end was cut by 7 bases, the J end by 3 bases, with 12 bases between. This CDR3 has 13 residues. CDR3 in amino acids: CASTRTAYTEAFF. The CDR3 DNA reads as TGCGCCAGCACCAGAACAGCATACACTGAAGCTTTCTTT.

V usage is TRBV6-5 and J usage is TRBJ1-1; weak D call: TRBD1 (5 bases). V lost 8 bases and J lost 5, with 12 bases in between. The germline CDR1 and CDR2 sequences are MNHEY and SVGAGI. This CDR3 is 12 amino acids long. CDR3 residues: CASSKKGTEAFF. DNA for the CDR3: TGTGCCAGCTCTAAAAAGGGGACTGAAGCTTTCTTT.

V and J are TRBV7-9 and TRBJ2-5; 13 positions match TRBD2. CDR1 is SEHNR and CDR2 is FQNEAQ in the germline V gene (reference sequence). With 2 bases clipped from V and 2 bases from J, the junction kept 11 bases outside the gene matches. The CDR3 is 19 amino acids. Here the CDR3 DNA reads TGTGCCAGCAGCTTACCGGGACTAGCGGGAATAAGGGGGCAAGAGACCCAGTACTTC. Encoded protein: CASSLPGLAGIRGQETQYF.

This CDR3 reads CASSPTSTIRYTF. CDR3 bases: TGTGCCAGCAGCCCCACCTCGACTATCAGGTACACCTTC. The rearrangement links TRBV9 to TRBJ1-2; D is unclear. The V end was cut by 4 bases, the J end by 11 bases, with 18 bases between. This CDR3 is built from 13 residues. Germline V gene lookup returns CDR1 SGDLS and CDR2 YYNGEE.

CDR3 amino acids: CASSLLMDTIYF. The CDR3 DNA sequence: TGTGCCAGCAGTTTATTGATGGACACCATATATTTT. This sequence joins TRBV28 and TRBJ1-3; D unclear. The germline V gene has CDR1 MDHEN and CDR2 SYDVKM. V was shortened by 1 base and J by 8 bases, with 6 bases between the two germline ends. The CDR3 has 12 residues.

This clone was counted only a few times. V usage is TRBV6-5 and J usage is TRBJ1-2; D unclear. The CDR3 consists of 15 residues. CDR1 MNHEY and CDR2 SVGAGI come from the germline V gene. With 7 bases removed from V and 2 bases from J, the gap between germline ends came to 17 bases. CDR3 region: CASNLTPTRNYGYTF. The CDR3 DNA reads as TGTGCCAGCAACCTAACACCGACTCGCAACTATGGCTACACCTTC.

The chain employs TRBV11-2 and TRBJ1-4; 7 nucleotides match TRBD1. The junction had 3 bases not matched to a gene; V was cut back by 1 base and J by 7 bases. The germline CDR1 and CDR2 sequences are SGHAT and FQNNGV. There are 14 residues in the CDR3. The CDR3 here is CASSLGQGGEKLFF. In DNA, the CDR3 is TGTGCCAGCAGCTTAGGGCAGGGGGGTGAAAAACTGTTTTTT.

CDR3 coding DNA: TGTGCCAGCAGTCCCGACCGAGGAGGAGCTTATGGCTACACCTTC. It is translated as CASSPDRGGAYGYTF. The chain couples TRBV28 to TRBJ1-2; D is unresolved. The CDR3 spans 15 residues. In germline, CDR1 is MDHEN, CDR2 SYDVKM. The germline V and J ends were trimmed by 5 bases and 5 bases, with 18 bases remaining between them.

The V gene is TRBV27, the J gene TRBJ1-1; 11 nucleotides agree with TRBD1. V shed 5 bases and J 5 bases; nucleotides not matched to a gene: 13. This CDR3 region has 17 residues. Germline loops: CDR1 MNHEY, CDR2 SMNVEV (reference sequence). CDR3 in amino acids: CASSPLARDRGRTEAFF. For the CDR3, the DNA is TGTGCCAGCAGTCCACTAGCCCGGGACAGGGGGAGAACTGAAGCTTTCTTT.

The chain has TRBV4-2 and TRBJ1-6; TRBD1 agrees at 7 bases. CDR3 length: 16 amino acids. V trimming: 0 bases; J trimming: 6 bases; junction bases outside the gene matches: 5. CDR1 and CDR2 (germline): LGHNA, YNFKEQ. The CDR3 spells CASSQEETGINSPLHF. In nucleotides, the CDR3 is TGTGCCAGCAGCCAAGAAGAGACAGGGATTAATTCACCCCTCCACTTT.

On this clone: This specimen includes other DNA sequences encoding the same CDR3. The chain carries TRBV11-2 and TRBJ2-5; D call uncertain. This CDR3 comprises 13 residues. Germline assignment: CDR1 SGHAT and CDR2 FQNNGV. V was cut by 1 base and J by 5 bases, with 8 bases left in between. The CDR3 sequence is CASSLGLGETQYF. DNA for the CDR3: TGTGCCAGCAGCTTAGGCCTAGGGGAGACCCAGTACTTC.

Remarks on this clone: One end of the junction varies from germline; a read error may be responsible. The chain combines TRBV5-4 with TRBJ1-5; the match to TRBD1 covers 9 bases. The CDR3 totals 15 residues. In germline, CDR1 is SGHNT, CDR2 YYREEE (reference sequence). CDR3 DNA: TGCGCCAGCAGCCAGGCGACAGGGGGAGGGCAGCCCCAGCATTTT. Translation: CASSQATGGGQPQHF. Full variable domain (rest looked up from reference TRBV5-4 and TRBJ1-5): ETGVTQSPTHLIKTRGQQVTLRCSSQSGHNTVSWYQQALGQGPQFIFQYYREEENGRGNFPPRFSGLQFPNYSSELNVNALELDDSALYLCASSQATGGGQPQHFGDGTRLSIL.

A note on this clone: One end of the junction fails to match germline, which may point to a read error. The chain's CDR3 is CASSLDDRKDLGNF. The CDR3 coding sequence is TGTGCCAGCAGTTTAGATGACAGGAAGGATTTAGGGAACTTC. The chain uses TRBV28 and TRBJ2-5; the D gene is possibly TRBD1 (6 bases). The CDR3 spans 14 residues. Germline V CDR1 and CDR2: MDHEN, SYDVKM.

CDR3 sequence (DNA): TGTGCCAGCAGCGCCCGGGGGGGCCCCACGGAGGCGCAGTATTTT. Translation gives CASSARGGPTEAQYF. The V and J genes are TRBV2 and TRBJ2-3; 8 bases agree with TRBD2. Trimming removed 6 bases from V and 10 bases from J; junction bases left unmatched: 15. This CDR3 comprises 15 residues. Germline CDR1 reads SNHLY; CDR2 reads FYNNEI. Supplemented by reference TRBV2 and TRBJ2-3, the full variable domain reads EPEVTQTPSHQVTQMGQEVILRCVPISNHLYFYWYRQILGQKVEFLVSFYNNEISEKSEIFDDQFSVERPDGSNFTLKIRSTKLEDSAMYFCASSARGGPTEAQYFGPGTRLTVL.

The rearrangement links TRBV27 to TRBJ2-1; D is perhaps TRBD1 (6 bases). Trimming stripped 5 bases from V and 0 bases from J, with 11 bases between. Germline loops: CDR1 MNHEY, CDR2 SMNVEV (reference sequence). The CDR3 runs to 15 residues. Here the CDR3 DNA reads TGTGCCAGCAGTCGGACAGTAAACTCCTACAATGAGCAGTTCTTC. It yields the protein CASSRTVNSYNEQFF.